This T cell receptor beta chain derives from a study of blood T cell repertoires in COVID-19. Study information: The analysed material was cDNA or gDNA that came from T cells, B-cell-depleted T cells, or PBMCs.

Original data processing: Nucleated cell counts were estimated from reference gene primer amplification. The data were produced by immunoSEQ multiplex PCR, yet TCRdb's version contains in-frame clones alone and is incomplete. For V, J and clone size, that table is used; D and trimming come from the DNA. This repertoire shows around 250,000 clones, around 87% found once; its top ten account for 1.5% to 2%. CDR1 is SGHTA, CDR2 FQGTGA, per germline. After removal of 5 bases from V and 7 bases from J, the junction contained 10 bases not matched to a gene. The CDR3 spans 14 residues. Participants spanned ages roughly 18 to 90 years and resided in about two dozen US areas. Symptom resolution, clearance, or two negative PCRs marked donors in Cohort 3 as recovered.

The sequence was obtained from a woman between 45 and 60 years old who had recovered from COVID-19. This chain joins TRBV7-3 and TRBJ1-2; 7 nucleotides line up with TRBD1. The sequencing sample was made of PBMCs or T cells enriched from blood (not recorded which). CDR3 bases: TGTGCCAGCAGCCCCGAGACAGGGAGTTTTGGCTACACCTTC. It yields the protein CASSPETGSFGYTF.